These 17 T cell receptor beta chains originate from one sample sequenced in a study of blood T cell repertoires in COVID-19 (TCRdb year 2020). Receptor libraries were prepared by the immunoSEQ multiplex PCR assay. TCRdb carries this immuneACCESS record with in-frame sequences only. Its versions omit some clonotypes, under half of them owing to an unresolved V gene in the studies checked, with the rest unexplained. Here the sample has under 250,000 clones; about 80% occur a single time. The biggest ten clones account for approximately 1.4% of the sample. The sample comprised PBMCs or T cells enriched from blood (not recorded which). The source of these receptors is a woman in her forties with acute COVID-19.

This clone was picked up one time. This chain joins TRBV10-1 and TRBJ1-6; D is ambiguous. This CDR3 is built from 13 residues. Germline assignment: CDR1 WNHNN and CDR2 SYGVQD (reference sequence). Trimming left V 2 bases short and J 6 bases short, with 5 bases between. As DNA, the CDR3 is TGCGCCAGCAGTGAGACAGCTAATTCACCCCTCCACTTT. Its protein product is CASSETANSPLHF.

The V gene is TRBV7-8, the J gene TRBJ2-7; 9 bases align to TRBD2. V lost 3 bases, J lost 6 bases, and 9 bases stayed unmatched. The CDR3 is 15 amino acids. Looked up from germline, CDR1 is SGHVS and CDR2 is FQNEAQ. The CDR3 here is CASSFSGSHPPEQYF. CDR3 nucleotides: TGTGCCAGCAGCTTTAGCGGGAGTCACCCACCCGAGCAGTACTTC.

Only a few counts were recorded for this clone. V usage is TRBV5-4 and J usage is TRBJ2-5; TRBD2 agrees at 15 bases. Germline CDR1 SGHNT, CDR2 YYREEE (reference sequence). With V trimmed by 4 bases and J by 3 bases, 7 bases remained unmatched. The CDR3 covers 17 residues. CDR3 region: CASSPGLAGGPEETQYF. The CDR3 nucleotides are TGTGCCAGCAGCCCCGGACTAGCGGGAGGGCCGGAAGAGACCCAGTACTTC.

The chain recombines TRBV19 with TRBJ1-5, with a weak D call TRBD1 (5 bases). The CDR3 totals 15 residues. The V end was cut by 3 bases, the J end by 5 bases, with 14 bases between. Germline CDR1 reads LNHDA; CDR2 reads SQIVND (reference sequence). The CDR3 region has the DNA TGTGCCAGTAGTATTGGGGCCATAGGAGATCAGCCCCAGCATTTT. It encodes CASSIGAIGDQPQHF.

The chain recombines TRBV5-5 with TRBJ2-3, with D tentatively TRBD2 (7 bases). The germline CDR1 and CDR2 sequences are SGHKS and YYEKEE (reference sequence). The CDR3 sequence is 15 residues long. V lost 4 bases to trimming and J lost 4 bases, with 16 bases between them. CDR3 in DNA: TGTGCCAGCAGCCCAGGCGGGGGCGCAGCAGATACGCAGTATTTT. It is translated as CASSPGGGAADTQYF.

In DNA, the CDR3 is TGCGCCAGCAGTAGGGACAGGGGTGAAGCTTTCTTT. Translation: CASSRDRGEAFF. The rearrangement uses TRBV10-1 and TRBJ1-1; 10 bases agree with TRBD1. The CDR3 contains 12 residues. Germline V lookup: CDR1 WNHNN, CDR2 SYGVQD (reference sequence). Trimming cost V 5 bases and J 7 bases; bases outside gene matches: 1.

This chain links TRBV2 with TRBJ2-1; 12 nucleotides line up with TRBD2. Trimming cost V 5 bases and J 3 bases; bases outside gene matches: 5. The germline gives CDR1 SNHLY, CDR2 FYNNEI. CDR3 size: 16 residues. CDR3 in amino acids: CASSILAGGRYNEQFF. In DNA, the CDR3 is TGTGCCAGCAGTATACTAGCGGGGGGCCGCTACAATGAGCAGTTCTTC.

The CDR3: CAWSLAGGRGGFF. CDR3 in DNA: TGTGCCTGGAGCCTTGCGGGCGGGCGCGGAGGGTTCTTC. The chain is built from TRBV30 and TRBJ2-1; tentative D call: TRBD2 (5 bases). V lost 3 bases and J 15 bases, leaving 21 bases between the germline ends. The CDR3 length is 13 residues. The germline CDR1 and CDR2 sequences are GTSNPN and SVGIG (reference sequence).

The V call is TRBV27, the J call TRBJ1-5, with D perhaps TRBD1 (5 bases). Between the trimmed V and J ends, which lost 5 bases and 9 bases, there was a span of 14 bases. Germline V gene data show CDR1 as MNHEY and CDR2 as SMNVEV (reference sequence). This CDR3 is 13 amino acids long. CDR3: CASSPYQGTPQHF. The CDR3 nucleotides read TGTGCCAGCAGTCCATACCAGGGTACGCCCCAGCATTTT.

The chain joins TRBV7-2 to TRBJ1-6; no clear D. Trimming shortened V by 1 base and J by 3 bases, and 10 bases separated the two germline ends. The CDR3 has 16 amino acids. Per germline, CDR1 SGHTA and CDR2 FQGNSA. This CDR3 reads CASSLDSNLYNSPLHF. For the CDR3, the DNA is TGTGCCAGCAGCTTAGACAGTAACCTCTATAATTCACCCCTCCACTTT.

V usage is TRBV6-4 and J usage is TRBJ1-1, with 8 bases lining up with TRBD1. Germline-derived CDR1 and CDR2 are MRHNA and SNTAGT. Trimming at V came to 5 bases and at J to 3 bases, leaving 5 bases not matched to a gene. This CDR3 region has 14 residues. The CDR3 nucleotides are TGTGCCAGCAGTCGGACAGGGCGGGACACTGAAGCTTTCTTT. Amino acid sequence: CASSRTGRDTEAFF.

This clone has just a few counts. V gene TRBV12-3 or TRBV12-4 combines with J gene TRBJ2-7, with D uncertain. V lost 3 bases, J lost 3 bases, and 6 bases lay in between. This CDR3 is 12 amino acids long. The chain's CDR3 is CASSLGNYEQYF. The CDR3 DNA is TGTGCCAGCAGTTTGGGCAACTACGAGCAGTACTTC.

V and J are TRBV10-2 and TRBJ2-3; 7 bases match TRBD1. The CDR3 runs 14 residues. The germline gives CDR1 WSHSY, CDR2 SAAADI. Unmatched junction bases numbered 5, after V lost 2 bases and J lost 6 bases. CDR3 sequence reads: CASSEDRDFDTQYF. In nucleotides, the CDR3 is TGCGCCAGCAGTGAGGACAGGGATTTCGATACGCAGTATTTT.

The chain joins TRBV7-5 to TRBJ2-5; TRBD2 is taken as the D call from the table, unchecked against the DNA. TRBV7-5 is recorded as a pseudogene. The CDR3 loop spans 15 amino acids. CDR3 sequence: CVRSSRAPDQETQYF. CDR3 coding DNA: TGTGTCAGAAGCTCCCGAGCACCCGACCAAGAGACCCAGTACTTC.

On this clone itself: The same CDR3 arises from other DNA sequences in this sample as well. The V gene is TRBV30, the J gene TRBJ1-3, with D possibly TRBD1 on 5 matching bases. V lost 0 bases to trimming and J lost 0 bases, with 6 bases between them. The CDR3 is 14 residues long. Germline CDR1 is GTSNPN and CDR2 is SVGIG (reference sequence). CDR3: CAWSVGGSGNTIYF. The CDR3 nucleotides read TGTGCCTGGAGTGTGGGGGGCTCTGGAAACACCATATATTTT.

This clone was recorded a few times. J is TRBJ2-1 and V is TRBV9; 9 positions agree with TRBD2. CDR3 size: 19 residues. The ends lost 0 bases at V and 3 bases at J; junction bases unmatched: 13. The germline CDR1 and CDR2 sequences are SGDLS and YYNGEE. CDR3: CASSVVGGGLTSGYNEQFF. CDR3 DNA: TGTGCCAGCAGCGTAGTGGGGGGTGGGCTGACTAGCGGCTACAATGAGCAGTTCTTC.

The chain has TRBV7-8 and TRBJ1-6; D call uncertain. Germline V CDR1 and CDR2: SGHVS, FQNEAQ. The CDR3 totals 12 residues. V lost 5 bases to trimming and J lost 7 bases, with 6 bases between them. CDR3 protein: CASSAGNSPLHF. Written as DNA, the CDR3 is TGTGCCAGCAGCGCAGGAAATTCACCCCTCCACTTT.